Below are 29 T cell receptor beta chains sequenced from a single sample in a study of cytomegalovirus exposure and HLA in healthy donors (dated by TCRdb to the late 2010s). Receptor libraries were prepared by the immunoSEQ multiplex PCR assay. For the multiplex PCR, a mixture combining 60 forward primers for TCR Vbeta segments and 13 reverse primers for TCR Jbeta segments was used. TCRdb obtained this table from immuneACCESS and retained in-frame rearrangements with V and J assigned. These tables miss some clones; where compared with another copy, unresolved V genes account for less than half of the shortfall, and the remainder is unexplained. The sample data list 55,000 or so clones, and just under 85% of these were observed just once. The leading ten clones occupy about 3% of the sample. The sample consisted of PBMCs. Receptors originate from a man aged 45-65 years in good health and CMV-seronegative.

The chain links TRBV11-2 to TRBJ2-5; 8 bases align to TRBD1. The CDR3 totals 15 residues. Germline-derived CDR1 and CDR2 are SGHAT and FQNNGV. The junction had 8 bases not matched to a gene; V was cut back by 3 bases and J by 5 bases. The CDR3 is CASSFGQGFGETQYF. The CDR3 region has the DNA TGTGCCAGCAGCTTCGGACAGGGCTTTGGGGAGACCCAGTACTTC.

The J gene is TRBJ2-2, the V gene TRBV5-4; no definite D call. The CDR3 runs 17 residues. With 4 bases removed from V and 2 bases from J, the gap between germline ends came to 18 bases. In germline, CDR1 is SGHNT, CDR2 YYREEE (reference sequence). CDR3 coding DNA: TGTGCCAGCAGCGGAGACCTACTGGTCCGAAACACCGGGGAGCTGTTTTTT. Its protein is CASSGDLLVRNTGELFF.

The chain employs TRBV5-1 and TRBJ1-2; 7 nucleotides agree with TRBD1. Germline assignment: CDR1 SGHRS and CDR2 YFSETQ. CDR3 size: 13 residues. J lost 7 bases, V lost 4 bases, and 7 bases had no gene match. In DNA form, the CDR3 reads TGCGCCAGCAGCGGGACAGCCGCTGCTGGCTACACCTTC. As protein: CASSGTAAAGYTF.

V gene TRBV5-5 combines with J gene TRBJ2-5; 9 bases line up with TRBD1. The germline V gene encodes CDR1 SGHKS and CDR2 YYEKEE (reference sequence). Unmatched junction bases numbered 5, after V lost 2 bases and J lost 3 bases. The CDR3 is made up of 15 amino acids. CDR3 coding DNA: TGTGCCAGCAGCTTAAGCCGGGACAGGGAAGAGACCCAGTACTTC. Protein sequence: CASSLSRDREETQYF.

The J gene is TRBJ1-5, the V gene TRBV6-5; D is ambiguous. CDR1 is MNHEY and CDR2 is SVGAGI in the germline V gene. Trimming took 5 bases from V and 7 from J, leaving 12 bases between them. CDR3 length equals 13 residues. Here the CDR3 DNA reads TGTGCCAGCAGTAAATCCTGGGAGCAGCCCCAGCATTTT. Encoded protein: CASSKSWEQPQHF.

V gene TRBV10-3 combines with J gene TRBJ1-2; TRBD1 agrees at 7 bases. Germline assignment: CDR1 ENHRY and CDR2 SYGVKD. The CDR3 spans 12 residues. V gave up 4 bases and J gave up 8 bases; unmatched junction bases: 4. The CDR3 DNA is TGTGCCATCAGTGGACAGGGACGCGGCTACACCTTC. This encodes CAISGQGRGYTF.

This chain joins TRBV7-6 and TRBJ2-5; no clear D. V dropped 3 bases and J dropped 5 bases, with 13 bases sitting between them. From germline, CDR1 is SGHVS and CDR2 FNYEAQ. The CDR3 totals 14 residues. CDR3 in amino acids: CASSFNPSSETQYF. The CDR3 region has the DNA TGTGCCAGCAGCTTCAACCCGAGCTCTGAGACCCAGTACTTC.

V and J are TRBV7-9 and TRBJ2-7; the D gene is possibly TRBD1 (6 bases). Trimming stripped 5 bases from V and 5 bases from J, with 16 bases between. The CDR3 is made up of 14 amino acids. Per germline, CDR1 SEHNR and CDR2 FQNEAQ (reference sequence). The CDR3 loop is CASSLRGQSDEQYF. As DNA, the CDR3 is TGTGCCAGCAGCCTGCGTGGACAGTCCGACGAGCAGTACTTC.

The table lists this clone with a few counts. This chain links TRBV19 with TRBJ2-6; 8 nucleotides match TRBD1. Trimming cost V 6 bases and J 0 bases; bases outside gene matches: 7. The CDR3 spans 17 residues. The germline V gene encodes CDR1 LNHDA and CDR2 SQIVND (reference sequence). The CDR3 DNA follows: TGTGCCAGTAGGTCCCGGGACAGGAGCTCTGGGGCCAACGTCCTGACTTTC. Its protein is CASRSRDRSSGANVLTF.

This clone was seen a handful of times. The V call is TRBV7-2, the J call TRBJ2-5; D gene unclear. CDR3 length equals 13 residues. CDR1 and CDR2 (germline): SGHTA, FQGNSA. Trimming pared 5 bases from V and 4 bases from J, leaving 11 bases between. The CDR3 spells CASSPQTGETQYF. As DNA, the CDR3 is TGTGCCAGCAGCCCGCAGACGGGAGAGACCCAGTACTTC.

This chain joins TRBV7-2 and TRBJ2-3; unclear D gene. The germline CDR1 and CDR2 sequences are SGHTA and FQGNSA. CDR3 length: 15 residues. The ends were cut back, 1 base at V and 0 bases at J, with 8 bases in the middle. This CDR3 is CASSLDYRSTDTQYF. In nucleotides, the CDR3 is TGTGCCAGCAGCTTAGACTATAGAAGCACAGATACGCAGTATTTT.

The rearrangement joins TRBV9 to TRBJ1-4, with D unresolved. Trimming removed 4 bases from V and 8 bases from J, with 15 bases in between. The CDR3 contains 14 residues. Germline V CDR1 and CDR2: SGDLS, YYNGEE. The CDR3 nucleotides read TGTGCCAGCAGCCCCCGATTGGAGCTCGAAAAACTGTTTTTT. Protein sequence: CASSPRLELEKLFF.

The chain recombines TRBV11-2 with TRBJ2-2; a possible D gene is TRBD1 (7 bases). The CDR3 spans 18 residues. CDR1 SGHAT and CDR2 FQNNGV come from the germline V gene. V gave up 2 bases and J gave up 2 bases, with 18 bases separating them. CDR3 sequence: CASSLNYGGTANTGELFF. In nucleotides, the CDR3 is TGTGCCAGCAGCTTAAACTATGGAGGGACAGCTAACACCGGGGAGCTGTTTTTT.

Only a few counts were recorded for this clone. The rearrangement joins TRBV29-1 to TRBJ2-1; D perhaps matches TRBD2 (5 bases). V lost 1 base and J lost 6, with 13 bases in between. This CDR3 contains 14 residues. The germline V gene encodes CDR1 SQVTM and CDR2 ANQGSEA. Written as DNA, the CDR3 is TGCAGCGTTGAAGGCGGGTTAGGGTTCAATGAGCAGTTCTTC. Residues: CSVEGGLGFNEQFF.

The CDR3 spells CASSQERLAGLETQYF. The CDR3 bases are TGTGCCAGCAGCCAAGAGCGGCTAGCGGGGTTGGAGACCCAGTACTTC. The chain uses TRBV14 and TRBJ2-5; 9 bases align to TRBD2. The CDR3 consists of 16 residues. V gave up 0 bases and J gave up 5 bases; unmatched junction bases: 7. Germline lookup yields CDR1 SGHDN and CDR2 FVKESK.

V is TRBV27 and J is TRBJ2-7; 13 bases map to TRBD2. Per the germline V gene, CDR1 is MNHEY and CDR2 is SMNVEV (reference sequence). Trimming removed 4 bases from V and 6 bases from J; junction bases left unmatched: 9. This CDR3 region has 16 residues. DNA of the CDR3: TGTGCCAGCAGTTCCCCAACTAGCGGGGGGGCACGCGAGCAGTACTTC. Its protein product is CASSSPTSGGAREQYF.

This rearrangement joins TRBV7-7 to TRBJ2-5, with no clear D. V was shortened by 3 bases and J by 5 bases, with 13 bases between the two germline ends. Per the germline V gene, CDR1 is SSHAT and CDR2 is FNYEAQ (reference sequence). This CDR3 has 14 amino acids. The CDR3 loop is CASSLGSPMETQYF. The CDR3 DNA reads as TGTGCCAGCAGCTTGGGCAGCCCTATGGAGACCCAGTACTTC.

The gene calls are TRBV19 and TRBJ2-4, with 7 positions matching TRBD2. Germline trimming cut 4 bases from V and 8 bases from J; bases unmatched to any gene: 11. CDR3 length equals 15 residues. In germline, CDR1 is LNHDA, CDR2 SQIVND (reference sequence). The CDR3 loop is CASSRSRGAGDIQYF. In nucleotides, the CDR3 is TGTGCCAGTAGTAGGTCCCGGGGCGCGGGAGACATTCAGTACTTC.

J is TRBJ2-3 and V is TRBV5-1; TRBD2 aligns across 10 bases. The CDR3 is 16 residues long. In germline, CDR1 is SGHRS, CDR2 YFSETQ. V gave up 2 bases and J gave up 4 bases; unmatched junction bases: 7. CDR3 protein: CASSFSGTSDPDTQYF. CDR3 in DNA: TGCGCCAGCAGCTTCTCCGGGACTAGCGATCCAGATACGCAGTATTTT.

The chain recombines TRBV4-3 with TRBJ2-3, with 7 positions matching TRBD2. The V segment lost 0 bases and the J segment 4 bases; nucleotides outside the gene matches: 7. The CDR3 totals 16 residues. Germline V gene lookup returns CDR1 LGHNA and CDR2 YSLEER. The CDR3 spells CASSQELAGEADTQYF. The CDR3 bases are TGCGCCAGCAGCCAAGAGTTGGCGGGGGAGGCAGATACGCAGTATTTT.

This rearrangement joins TRBV5-1 to TRBJ2-1; TRBD1 aligns across 10 bases. This CDR3 contains 16 residues. Germline V gives CDR1 SGHRS, CDR2 YFSETQ. V dropped 0 bases and J dropped 3; count of bases not matched to a gene: 3. This chain's CDR3 is CASSLGGTGDYNEQFF. The CDR3, as DNA: TGCGCCAGCAGCTTGGGTGGGACAGGGGACTACAATGAGCAGTTCTTC.

The rearrangement links TRBV7-9 to TRBJ1-6; 7 bases match TRBD1. Trimming at V came to 6 bases and at J to 6 bases, leaving 11 bases not matched to a gene. This CDR3 is built from 16 residues. Germline loops: CDR1 SEHNR, CDR2 FQNEAQ (reference sequence). This CDR3 reads CASSRQGTNVNSPLHF. In DNA, the CDR3 is TGTGCCAGCAGTCGACAGGGCACCAACGTTAATTCACCCCTCCACTTT.

This chain joins TRBV5-1 and TRBJ1-2; a possible D gene is TRBD1 (6 bases). The CDR3 has 17 residues. CDR1 is SGHRS and CDR2 is YFSETQ in the germline V gene. With 4 bases removed from V and 2 bases from J, the gap between germline ends came to 21 bases. CDR3 DNA sequence: TGCGCCAGCAGCCCCCGACCCGGACAGAAAATGAACTATGGCTACACCTTC. Its translation: CASSPRPGQKMNYGYTF.

CDR3 protein: CASSPLVMETQYF. CDR3 nucleotides: TGTGCCAGCTCACCCCTAGTAATGGAGACCCAGTACTTC. The chain joins TRBV18 to TRBJ2-5; D gene uncertain. Germline CDR1 is KGHSH and CDR2 is LQKENI. The V gene lost 3 bases and the J gene lost 5 bases, with 10 bases spanning the gap. This CDR3 is built from 13 residues.

The V call is TRBV4-2, the J call TRBJ2-7, with 8 bases aligning to TRBD1. CDR1 is LGHNA and CDR2 is YNFKEQ in the germline V gene. This CDR3 spans 15 amino acids. Unmatched junction bases numbered 8, after V lost 0 bases and J lost 7 bases. The CDR3 bases are TGTGCCAGCAGCCAAGACGGACAGGGAAATCGGGAGCAGTACTTC. It yields the protein CASSQDGQGNREQYF.

The chain combines TRBV15 with TRBJ2-7, with 8 bases matching TRBD1. The germline V gene encodes CDR1 LNHNV and CDR2 YYDKDF (reference sequence). The ends lost 0 bases at V and 2 bases at J; junction bases unmatched: 3. The CDR3 contains 15 residues. The CDR3, as DNA: TGTGCCACCAGCAGAGAGCAGGGGGCTACCTACGAGCAGTACTTC. It is translated as CATSREQGATYEQYF.

This clone was recorded only once. This rearrangement joins TRBV15 to TRBJ2-5; 8 bases line up with TRBD2. Germline V gene sequence: CDR1 LNHNV, CDR2 YYDKDF (reference sequence). The CDR3 loop spans 16 amino acids. V lost 3 bases, J lost 9 bases, and 15 bases stayed unmatched. CDR3 coding DNA: TGTGCCACCAGCAGTTCCACCGGGACTAGAAGGTGGCCCCAGTACTTC. Translating it yields CATSSSTGTRRWPQYF.

The count of this clone is one. The chain joins TRBV2 to TRBJ1-2; D may be TRBD1 (6 bases). The germline V gene has CDR1 SNHLY and CDR2 FYNNEI. The CDR3 length is 14 residues. V lost 7 bases and J lost 3, with 15 bases in between. CDR3 sequence reads: CASKQGALDYGYTF. Here the CDR3 DNA reads TGTGCCAGCAAACAGGGAGCTCTCGACTATGGCTACACCTTC.

The rearrangement joins TRBV9 to TRBJ1-3; 8 nucleotides align to TRBD1. This CDR3 has 14 residues. Trimming removed 3 bases from V and 7 bases from J; junction bases left unmatched: 6. The germline V gene encodes CDR1 SGDLS and CDR2 YYNGEE. DNA of the CDR3: TGTGCCAGCAGCGAGCCGGGACAGGACAACACCATATATTTT. As protein: CASSEPGQDNTIYF.